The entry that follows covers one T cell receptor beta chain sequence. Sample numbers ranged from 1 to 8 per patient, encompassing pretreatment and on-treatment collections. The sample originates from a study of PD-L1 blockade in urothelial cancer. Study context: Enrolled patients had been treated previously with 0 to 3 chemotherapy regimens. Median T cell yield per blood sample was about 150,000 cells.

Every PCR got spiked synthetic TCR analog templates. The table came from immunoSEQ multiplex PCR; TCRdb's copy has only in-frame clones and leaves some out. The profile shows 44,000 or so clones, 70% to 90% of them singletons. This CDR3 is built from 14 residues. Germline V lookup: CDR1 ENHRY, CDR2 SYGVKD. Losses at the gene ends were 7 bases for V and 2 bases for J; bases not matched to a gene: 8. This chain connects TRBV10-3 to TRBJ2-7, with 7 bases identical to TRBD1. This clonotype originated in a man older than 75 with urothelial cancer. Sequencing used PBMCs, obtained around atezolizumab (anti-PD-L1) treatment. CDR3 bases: TGTGCCATCACCAGGGGGTCTGTGACCTACGAGCAGTACTTC. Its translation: CAITRGSVTYEQYF.